A selection of T cell receptor beta chains follows, all from one sample in a study of cytomegalovirus exposure and HLA in healthy donors. Only in-frame clones appear in the TCRdb table, and some are missing; sequencing was by immunoSEQ multiplex PCR. This listing includes about 88,000 clones. Specimen: PBMCs. The receptors come from a girl aged 5 to 17 in good health and CMV-seropositive. CDR3s include the opening cysteine and the closing phenylalanine or tryptophan. D genes are given only for firm matches.

v_call	j_call	d_call	cdr3_aa	cdr3_nt
TRBV4-2	TRBJ1-4	TRBD1	CASSQNSGTGGEKLFF	TGTGCCAGCAGCCAAAATTCCGGGACAGGGGGTGAAAAACTGTTTTTT
TRBV7-6	TRBJ1-2	.	CASSLGPVPITF	TGTGCCAGCAGCTTAGGTCCGGTTCCCATCACCTTC
TRBV18	TRBJ2-2	.	CASSPPSGPGELFF	TGTGCCAGCTCACCACCGAGCGGTCCCGGGGAGCTGTTTTTT
TRBV6-5	TRBJ2-3	TRBD2	CASSKTRSGDTQYF	TGTGCCAGCAGTAAAACACGTAGCGGGGATACGCAGTATTTT
TRBV19	TRBJ1-2	TRBD1	CASSIQGAQGGYTF	TGTGCCAGTAGTATACAGGGGGCGCAGGGCGGCTACACCTTC
TRBV4-2	TRBJ1-4	.	CASSPREGDEKLFF	TGTGCCAGCAGCCCACGAGAGGGGGATGAAAAACTGTTTTTT
TRBV6-5	TRBJ2-5	TRBD2	CASSSGTSGGETQYF	TGTGCCAGCAGTTCCGGGACTAGCGGTGGGGAGACCCAGTACTTC
TRBV6-6	TRBJ2-7	.	CASSYSEWYEQYF	TGTGCCAGCAGTTACTCGGAGTGGTACGAGCAGTACTTC
TRBV5-4	TRBJ2-7	TRBD2	CASHSAGRSYEQYF	TGTGCCAGCCACTCAGCGGGGAGATCCTACGAGCAGTACTTC
TRBV4-3	TRBJ2-3	.	CASSQHARASTDTQYF	TGCGCCAGCAGCCAACATGCCCGAGCGAGCACAGATACGCAGTATTTT
TRBV6-1	TRBJ2-7	.	CASSERPTPAHSSYEQYF	TGTGCCAGCAGTGAAAGACCTACCCCGGCGCACAGCTCCTACGAGCAGTACTTC
TRBV19	TRBJ2-1	.	CASSIVLRSSYNEQFF	TGTGCCAGTAGTATAGTCCTAAGGAGCTCCTACAATGAGCAGTTCTTC
TRBV7-9	TRBJ1-2	.	CASSLGGRAHYGYTF	TGTGCCAGCAGCTTAGGAGGGAGGGCTCACTATGGCTACACCTTC
TRBV19	TRBJ1-4	TRBD1	CATTTGEGANEKLFF	TGTGCCACAACGACAGGGGAAGGGGCTAATGAAAAACTGTTTTTT
TRBV7-9	TRBJ1-2	.	CASSSQMGGGDYGYTF	TGTGCCAGCAGCTCTCAAATGGGAGGCGGGGACTATGGCTACACCTTC
TRBV29-1	TRBJ2-3	.	CSVETYFTDTQYF	TGCAGCGTTGAAACTTACTTCACAGATACGCAGTATTTT
TRBV28	TRBJ1-1	TRBD1	CASSGQGSATEAFF	TGTGCCAGCAGTGGACAGGGTTCGGCCACTGAAGCTTTCTTT
TRBV5-1	TRBJ1-1	.	CASSSPSDNTEAFF	TGCGCCAGCAGCTCCCCCAGCGACAACACTGAAGCTTTCTTT
TRBV9	TRBJ1-6	TRBD1	CASSVRDSYNSPLHF	TGTGCCAGCAGCGTCCGGGACAGTTATAATTCACCCCTCCACTTT
TRBV4-1	TRBJ2-2	TRBD1	CASSQDATGFTGELFF	TGCGCCAGCAGCCAAGACGCGACAGGGTTCACCGGGGAGCTGTTTTTT
TRBV7-2	TRBJ2-1	.	CASSLGLANEQFF	TGTGCCAGCAGCTTAGGGCTAGCCAATGAGCAGTTCTTC
TRBV9	TRBJ2-7	TRBD2	CASSVGSGSASYEQYF	TGTGCCAGCAGCGTAGGTAGCGGGAGTGCGTCCTACGAGCAGTACTTC
TRBV4-3	TRBJ2-3	TRBD2	CASSQERRGGTDTQYF	TGCGCCAGCAGCCAAGAAAGGCGGGGGGGCACAGATACGCAGTATTTT
TRBV6-6	TRBJ2-3	.	CASTHQASTDTQYF	TGTGCCAGCACCCATCAGGCCTCCACAGATACGCAGTATTTT
TRBV4-1	TRBJ2-1	TRBD2	CASSQEEFGGYNEQFF	TGCGCCAGCAGCCAAGAGGAGTTCGGGGGGTACAATGAGCAGTTCTTC
TRBV9	TRBJ2-7	TRBD1	CASSEEDRGAYEQYF	TGTGCCAGCAGCGAGGAGGACAGGGGGGCCTACGAGCAGTACTTC